A few counts support the clone carrying this T cell receptor beta chain. As yet, its antigen is unknown. This record belongs to a study of neurological immune-mediated disorders. Study information: Multiple sclerosis patients numbering 34 comprised some 30 relapsing-remitting and 3 secondary progressive patients.

The output of every sequencing run exceeded 170 million TCR-beta sequences, derived from 15-18 subjects. A single record per CDR3 protein comes from TCRdb applying MiXCR to the 5' RACE reads. The data show roughly 17,000 distinct CDR3 sequences, approximately 2.5% seen once. Study-wide points: TCR-beta repertoires seemed private in all groups, with no expanded CDR3 amino acid sequences shared.

The source material was PBMCs. This clonotype was obtained from a woman under 30 with multiple sclerosis.

This CDR3 is CASSLLSDTQYF. The CDR3 region has the DNA TGCGCCAGCAGCTTGTTGTCAGATACGCAGTATTTT. The rearrangement joins TRBV5-1 to TRBJ2-3; unclear D gene. V was pared by 1 base and J by 4 bases, with 4 bases between. This CDR3 has 12 amino acids. Germline CDR1 is SGHRS and CDR2 is YFSETQ.